This T cell receptor beta chain came from a study of T cell responses to AZD1222 COVID-19 vaccine. Findings of the study overall: After two AZD1222 doses, spike-specific TCR breadth and depth rose versus day 0. Donors in the cohort were predominantly white British and more often female, and clonal diversity was possibly underestimated. Sampling captured repertoires only after the peak T cell response. Only a handful of AZD1222 recipients were seropositive at baseline.

Worth noting for this clone: Its specificity is not known.

CDR3 length: 14 amino acids. V lost 0 bases and J 7 bases, leaving 10 bases between the germline ends. Germline V gene sequence: CDR1 WNHNN, CDR2 SYGVQD (reference sequence). Repertoires were generated with immunoSEQ multiplex PCR, while TCRdb's copy carries only in-frame clones and drops some. The sample shows about 110,000 clones, over 85% of them seen only once. V gene TRBV10-1 combines with J gene TRBJ1-5; D remains ambiguous. Sequencing used peripheral blood, obtained on day 0 of MenACWY control vaccination. The receptor was isolated from an adult in good health. The CDR3 here is CASSESGLGQPQHF. CDR3 coding DNA: TGCGCCAGCAGTGAGTCTGGGTTGGGGCAGCCCCAGCATTTT.